This TCR beta chain comes out of a study of response to subunit inactivated influenza vaccine. Overall study results and limits: Authors suggested each seasonal flu vaccination may recruit only limited numbers of new T cells.

TCRdb reanalysed the RT-PCR reads using MiXCR and keeps one entry per CDR3 protein. The table lists roughly 710,000 distinct CDR3 sequences, less than 15% of them singletons. Germline CDR1 reads MDHEN; CDR2 reads SYDVKM. CDR3 length equals 11 residues. V was cut by 5 bases and J by 6 bases, with 6 bases left in between. This clonotype was detected only a few times. The antigen remains unidentified. This chain connects TRBV28 to TRBJ2-3; D remains ambiguous. The TCR comes from a man aged 45 to 65 who received an inactivated influenza vaccine. The source was PBMCs from blood, collected around two weeks before vaccination. Here the CDR3 DNA reads TGTGCCAGCAGTGCCCGGGATACGCAGTATTTT. Its protein product is CASSARDTQYF.